What follows is one TCR beta chain and its context. Its specificity is unknown. PBMC sampling occurred before vaccination, two weeks after the third dose, and at progression. The sample belongs to a study of glioma-infiltrating T cells after dendritic cell vaccination. The CDR3 contains 13 residues. Germline values: CDR1 MNHNY, CDR2 SVGAGI (reference sequence). V lost 8 bases and J 3 bases, leaving 14 bases between the germline ends. Repertoires were generated with immunoSEQ multiplex PCR, while TCRdb's copy carries only in-frame clones and drops some. The repertoire holds roughly 100,000 clones, with about four fifths as singletons. The study, taken as a whole, reports: Survival was not directly related to TCR clonality in these patients.

The sample was blood, taken before dendritic cell vaccination. The sequence came from a human donor with glioblastoma. This chain joins TRBV6-6 and TRBJ2-7; the D gene is possibly TRBD1 (5 bases). DNA for the CDR3: TGTGCCAGCTCACCGGACACCAACTACGAGCAGTACTTC. Translating gives CASSPDTNYEQYF.